These 17 T cell receptor beta chains share one sample of origin, sequenced in a study of response to subunit inactivated influenza vaccine. TCRdb re-called the RT-PCR reads through MiXCR, storing one row per CDR3 protein. This sample has 860,000 or so distinct CDR3 sequences, with 20% to 25% found just once. The sequenced sample was PBMCs from blood, obtained roughly 5 days after vaccination. Receptors were obtained from a man aged 50-59 years who received an inactivated influenza vaccine.

This clonotype has a handful of counts. This chain connects TRBV7-9 to TRBJ2-5, with TRBD1 matching 8 bases. Per germline, CDR1 SEHNR and CDR2 FQNEAQ (reference sequence). V shed 3 bases, J shed 3 bases, and the junction held 3 bases outside the gene matches. The CDR3 totals 14 residues. CDR3 nucleotide sequence: TGTGCCAGCAGCTTCCCGGGACAGGAAGAGACCCAGTACTTC. It codes for CASSFPGQEETQYF. The entire variable domain, with the rest obtained from reference TRBV7-9 and TRBJ2-5, is as follows: DTGVSQNPRHKITKRGQNVTFRCDPISEHNRLYWYRQTLGQGPEFLTYFQNEAQLEKSRLLSDRFSAERPKGSFSTLEIQRTEQGDSAMYLCASSFPGQEETQYFGPGTRLLVL.

This clonotype was recorded a few times. V and J are TRBV6-1 and TRBJ1-1, with 7 bases fitting TRBD1. Germline V CDR1 and CDR2: MNHNS, SASEGT. Trimming took 5 bases from V and 0 from J; bases not matched to a gene: 6. The CDR3 runs to 15 residues. The CDR3 sequence is CASSPDRALNTEAFF. The CDR3 DNA is TGTGCCAGCAGTCCCGACAGGGCTTTGAACACTGAAGCTTTCTTT.

This clonotype has at least ten counts. The chain uses TRBV5-1 and TRBJ2-5; 8 nucleotides match TRBD2. Germline V gene sequence: CDR1 SGHRS, CDR2 YFSETQ. The J segment lost 5 bases and the V segment lost 4 bases, leaving 13 bases of the junction unmatched. CDR3 length: 16 amino acids. The CDR3 DNA is TGCGCCAGCAGCAAGAGCCCGGGACTAGTGATTGAGACCCAGTACTTC. Protein sequence: CASSKSPGLVIETQYF. Looking up the rest from reference TRBV5-1 and TRBJ2-5 gives the full variable domain: KAGVTQTPRYLIKTRGQQVTLSCSPISGHRSVSWYQQTPGQGLQFLFEYFSETQRNKGNFPGRFSGRQFSNSRSEMNVSTLELGDSALYLCASSKSPGLVIETQYFGPGTRLLVL.

The J gene is TRBJ2-3, the V gene TRBV20-1; D gene ambiguous. Trimming shortened V by 6 bases and J by 0 bases, and 19 bases separated the two germline ends. The CDR3 runs to 16 residues. The germline V gene has CDR1 DFQATT and CDR2 SNEGSKA (reference sequence). CDR3 nucleotide sequence: TGCAGTGCCAACACCCCGTGGCGGAGAAGCACAGATACGCAGTATTTT. Amino acid sequence: CSANTPWRRSTDTQYF.

The table lists this clonotype with a few counts. This chain links TRBV29-1 with TRBJ2-3; possibly TRBD1 for D (5 bases). Germline CDR1 is SQVTM and CDR2 is ANQGSEA. The CDR3 has 15 amino acids. With 2 bases removed from V and 4 bases from J, the gap between germline ends came to 16 bases. CDR3 in DNA: TGCAGCGTTGAAAACTGGGGCGTACAGCCAGATACGCAGTATTTT. It codes for CSVENWGVQPDTQYF.

This clonotype was detected only a few times. This chain links TRBV5-5 with TRBJ2-1, with D maybe TRBD2 (5 bases). This CDR3 region has 13 residues. The germline gives CDR1 SGHKS, CDR2 YYEKEE (reference sequence). The ends were cut back, 0 bases at V and 12 bases at J, with 13 bases in the middle. CDR3 sequence: CASSLGAERAQFF. Written as DNA, the CDR3 is TGTGCCAGCAGCTTGGGGGCGGAGAGGGCGCAGTTCTTC.

Only a few counts were recorded for this clonotype. The rearrangement joins TRBV15 to TRBJ1-1; a possible D gene is TRBD1 (5 bases). Germline CDR1 is LNHNV and CDR2 is YYDKDF (reference sequence). The CDR3 length is 13 residues. V was trimmed by 0 bases and J by 3 bases, leaving 5 bases between them. The CDR3 nucleotides are TGTGCCACCAGCAGAGAACAGGACACTGAAGCTTTCTTT. Translation gives CATSREQDTEAFF.

This clonotype was picked up a small number of times. The chain combines TRBV5-1 with TRBJ2-5; D tentatively fits TRBD1 or TRBD2 (5 bases each). The CDR3 totals 13 residues. The V and J ends lost 4 bases and 3 bases respectively, with 10 bases between them. Germline CDR1 SGHRS, CDR2 YFSETQ. The CDR3 here is CASSGGIEETQYF. The CDR3 DNA sequence: TGCGCCAGCAGCGGGGGTATAGAAGAGACCCAGTACTTC.

This clonotype showed up just a few times. The rearrangement uses TRBV10-1 and TRBJ2-5, with 8 bases lining up with TRBD2. In germline, CDR1 is WNHNN, CDR2 SYGVQD (reference sequence). This CDR3 is 15 amino acids long. V lost 3 bases, J lost 5 bases, and 8 bases stayed unmatched. The DNA of the CDR3 is TGCGCCAGCAGTGACCCGACTAGCGCTATGGAGACCCAGTACTTC. It specifies CASSDPTSAMETQYF.

This clonotype was observed a few times. The gene calls are TRBV4-1 and TRBJ1-1; D is uncertain. CDR3 length: 15 amino acids. V shed 0 bases and J shed 5 bases, with 13 bases lying between them. Germline V CDR1 and CDR2: MGHRA, YSYEKL. The CDR3 DNA reads TGCGCCAGCAGCCAAGATCCCCACCCTACGACTGAAGCTTTCTTT. It yields the protein CASSQDPHPTTEAFF.

The chain carries TRBV12-3 or TRBV12-4 and TRBJ2-1; 8 positions match TRBD1. V trimming: 4 bases; J trimming: 4 bases; junction bases outside the gene matches: 6. There are 15 residues in the CDR3. This CDR3 is CASSSDRVEYNEQFF. The CDR3 DNA sequence: TGTGCCAGCAGTTCGGACAGGGTAGAGTACAATGAGCAGTTCTTC.

This clonotype has only one observation. The chain carries TRBV15 and TRBJ2-1; TRBD2 aligns across 9 bases. The CDR3 is made up of 14 amino acids. Germline V gene lookup returns CDR1 LNHNV and CDR2 YYDKDF (reference sequence). Trimming removed 6 bases from V and 5 bases from J; junction bases left unmatched: 5. The CDR3 region is CATSSSGKHNEQFF. Here the CDR3 DNA reads TGTGCCACCAGTTCTAGCGGGAAGCACAATGAGCAGTTCTTC.

V usage is TRBV29-1 and J usage is TRBJ2-7; 9 nucleotides line up with TRBD1. With V trimmed by 6 bases and J by 6 bases, 9 bases remained unmatched. The germline gives CDR1 SQVTM, CDR2 ANQGSEA. This CDR3 contains 13 residues. This CDR3 is CSVSGTGTGEQYF. Here the CDR3 DNA reads TGCAGCGTATCCGGGACAGGGACGGGCGAGCAGTACTTC.

This clonotype was counted between two and nine times. CDR3 nucleotide sequence: TGTGCCAGCAGTCCTGCCAGGGATGTGACAGATACGCAGTATTTT. Its protein is CASSPARDVTDTQYF. This sequence joins TRBV6-1 and TRBJ2-3; maybe TRBD1 (5 bases). Trimming shortened V by 5 bases and J by 3 bases, and 15 bases separated the two germline ends. This CDR3 has 15 amino acids. Germline CDR1 and CDR2: MNHNS and SASEGT.

The chain is built from TRBV7-3 and TRBJ2-3, with D perhaps TRBD2 (5 bases). Germline CDR1 reads SGHTA; CDR2 reads FQGTGA. CDR3 size: 13 residues. With 8 bases removed from V and 10 bases from J, the gap between germline ends came to 19 bases. The CDR3: CASSEGRGTAQYF. The CDR3 coding sequence is TGTGCCAGCTCCGAAGGACGGGGAACAGCGCAGTATTTT.

This clonotype was observed many times. The chain links TRBV20-1 to TRBJ2-1; the match to TRBD2 covers 11 bases. V was clipped by 6 bases and J by 5 bases; unmatched bases: 6. CDR3 length equals 14 residues. Germline V gene data show CDR1 as DFQATT and CDR2 as SNEGSKA (reference sequence). CDR3 in DNA: TGCAGTGCAATAGCGGGAGGGCCCCACAATGAGCAGTTCTTC. It is translated as CSAIAGGPHNEQFF.

The gene calls are TRBV28 and TRBJ2-7; D is unclear. V lost 6 bases and J lost 3, with 9 bases in between. CDR1 and CDR2 (germline): MDHEN, SYDVKM. The CDR3 runs 12 residues. The CDR3 loop reads CASRATNYEQYF. DNA of the CDR3: TGTGCCAGCAGGGCGACAAACTACGAGCAGTACTTC. Full variable domain (outside the CDR3, taken from reference TRBV28 and TRBJ2-7): DVKVTQSSRYLVKRTGEKVFLECVQDMDHENMFWYRQDPGLGLRLIYFSYDVKMKEKGDIPEGYSVSREKKERFSLILESASTNQTSMYLCASRATNYEQYFGPGTRLTVT.